This T cell receptor beta chain was sequenced in a study of regulatory T cells in long-lasting Graves disease. The time point denotes: persistent/refractory GD, antithyroid drugs over 5 years with positive TRAb. Generation of the TCR library employed RNA extracted from PBMCs. Roughly 10 milliliters of peripheral blood went into EDTA tubes. Libraries of TCR beta came from iRepertoire HTBI primers plus Arm-PCR of CDR3 regions. TCRdb fed the multiplex PCR reads into MiXCR, producing one record per CDR3 protein. This sample has more than 650,000 distinct CDR3 sequences, with 25% to 35% found just once. Of note for this clonotype: Its antigen is as yet unknown. This sequence may be a read error, since a much larger clone differs from it by one base.

General study findings and limits: Patients with persistent disease shared some 3,000 public clonotypes, outpacing the approximately 920 shared by new patients.

This TCR was recovered from a female donor with Graves disease. This specimen was peripheral blood mononuclear cells (PBMCs), taken when the disease was refractory, from a patient treated with antithyroid drugs.

CDR3 residues: CASSARDNERLFF. The CDR3 region has the DNA TGTGCCAGCAGCGCCCGCGATAATGAAAGACTGTTTTTT. The gene calls are TRBV2 and TRBJ1-4; D is ambiguous. Germline loops: CDR1 SNHLY, CDR2 FYNNEI. The CDR3 has 13 amino acids.